What follows is one TCR beta chain and its context. The assay was immunoSEQ multiplex PCR, and TCRdb's table has in-frame clones only and misses some. The repertoire holds about 60,000 clones, with 92% as singletons. This record belongs to a study of T cell changes during pregnancy in multiple sclerosis. V lost 7 bases and J lost 8; bases outside the gene matches: 13. Per germline, CDR1 GTSNPN and CDR2 SVGIG (reference sequence). This CDR3 region has 15 residues. The receptor was derived from a female donor with multiple sclerosis, enrolled in a pregnancy study. The sequences come from CD4+ T cells from peripheral blood mononuclear cells, collected in the second trimester of pregnancy. The V and J genes are TRBV30 and TRBJ1-4, with 10 bases lining up with TRBD1. The chain's CDR3 is CASGQGMGLGEKLFF. Written as DNA, the CDR3 is TGTGCCTCGGGACAGGGGATGGGACTTGGAGAAAAACTGTTTTTT.